The 9 T cell receptor beta chains given below trace back to one sample, sequenced in a study of pediatric ulcerative colitis. Repertoires were generated with immunoSEQ multiplex PCR, while TCRdb's copy carries only in-frame clones and drops some. In the table there are fewer than 45,000 clones, roughly 83% of which are singletons. The sample was blood. The receptors originated from a girl between 10 and 17 years old with moderate ulcerative colitis.

Concerning this clone: Other DNA variants within this sample encode the same CDR3. The chain's CDR3 is CASSYGGVSGNTIYF. As DNA, the CDR3 is TGTGCCAGCAGTTATGGCGGAGTCTCTGGAAACACCATATATTTT. The genes are TRBV6-5 and TRBJ1-3; D ambiguous. CDR1 is MNHEY, CDR2 SVGAGI, per germline. Trimming removed 3 bases at V and 0 bases at J, with 9 bases between. The CDR3 has 15 residues.

This clone has a single count. J is TRBJ2-7 and V is TRBV14; D is unclear. V was shortened by 0 bases and J by 1 base, with 13 bases between the two germline ends. CDR1 is SGHDN, CDR2 FVKESK, per germline. The CDR3 consists of 16 residues. The CDR3 DNA reads TGTGCCAGCAGCCAAGATCTAGGCCAGGATTCCTACGAGCAGTACTTC. The encoded protein is CASSQDLGQDSYEQYF.

This chain joins TRBV9 and TRBJ2-3; D is undetermined. Trimming cost V 9 bases and J 0 bases, with 8 bases left between them. Per the germline V gene, CDR1 is SGDLS and CDR2 is YYNGEE. CDR3 size: 12 residues. In DNA form, the CDR3 reads TGTGCCACAGAGGCGAGCACAGATACGCAGTATTTT. Translated, it gives CATEASTDTQYF.

The chain employs TRBV2 and TRBJ2-5, with D perhaps being TRBD1 or TRBD2 (5 bases each). This CDR3 contains 14 residues. Trimming removed 7 bases at V and 0 bases at J, with 12 bases between. CDR1 SNHLY and CDR2 FYNNEI come from the germline V gene. CDR3 coding DNA: TGTGCCAGCAAGGGGTTAGCGCACCAAGAGACCCAGTACTTC. It translates to CASKGLAHQETQYF. Together with reference TRBV2 and TRBJ2-5, the CDR3 gives the full variable domain: EPEVTQTPSHQVTQMGQEVILRCVPISNHLYFYWYRQILGQKVEFLVSFYNNEISEKSEIFDDQFSVERPDGSNFTLKIRSTKLEDSAMYFCASKGLAHQETQYFGPGTRLLVL.

By sample share, this clone is medium-sized. The chain links TRBV7-8 to TRBJ2-3; no clear D gene. Germline V gene lookup returns CDR1 SGHVS and CDR2 FQNEAQ. The length of the CDR3 is 15 residues. Trimming pared 4 bases from V and 0 bases from J, leaving 11 bases between. The DNA for the CDR3 is TGTGCCAGCAGCTCCGCTCCCCCTAGCACAGATACGCAGTATTTT. Protein sequence: CASSSAPPSTDTQYF.

This CDR3 is CASRHSYEQYF. In DNA form, the CDR3 reads TGTGCCAGCAGACACTCCTACGAGCAGTACTTC. The rearrangement uses TRBV28 and TRBJ2-7; no clear D gene. The germline V gene has CDR1 MDHEN and CDR2 SYDVKM. V lost 6 bases, J lost 0 bases, and 3 bases lay in between. The CDR3 loop spans 11 amino acids.

This clone came up once. The CDR3 loop reads CASSLSPWQPQHF. The CDR3 DNA is TGTGCCAGCAGCTTATCCCCTTGGCAGCCCCAGCATTTT. The chain recombines TRBV7-2 with TRBJ1-5, with no clear D. The CDR3 extends over 13 amino acids. Trimming left V 2 bases short and J 7 bases short, with 9 bases between. Germline values: CDR1 SGHTA, CDR2 FQGNSA.

This sequence joins TRBV7-2 and TRBJ1-2; possibly TRBD1 for D (5 bases). CDR1 and CDR2 from the germline V gene are SGHTA and FQGNSA. This CDR3 is 14 amino acids long. V lost 7 bases and J lost 1, with 13 bases in between. The CDR3 nucleotides read TGTGCCAGCACCACGGGGGGTTTTAACTATGGCTACACCTTC. Translated, it gives CASTTGGFNYGYTF.

This clone was counted between two and nine times. The J gene is TRBJ1-2, the V gene TRBV25-1; D uncertain. The CDR3 spans 11 residues. V was trimmed by 4 bases and J by 8 bases, leaving 8 bases between them. Germline assignment: CDR1 MGHDK and CDR2 SYGVNS. CDR3 residues: CASSGMGGYTF. CDR3 sequence (DNA): TGTGCCAGCAGTGGGATGGGAGGCTACACCTTC.